This T cell receptor beta chain was identified during a study of graft-versus-host responses after intestinal transplantation. About the research overall: Isolated intestinal, liver-intestinal, or multivisceral transplants had been given to the recipients. Each patient got anti-thymocyte globulin induction, then tacrolimus and steroids for roughly 3 years.

Comment on this clone: The antigen is unknown.

Study observations and caveats: Patients with graft-donor T cell macrochimerism had high graft-versus-host to host-versus-graft clonal ratios in allografts.

This CDR3 is built from 15 residues. Germline V gives CDR1 PRHDT, CDR2 FYEKMQ (reference sequence). The J segment lost 5 bases and the V segment lost 5 bases, leaving 6 bases of the junction unmatched. The repertoire was sequenced with immunoSEQ multiplex PCR; TCRdb's copy has only in-frame clones and lacks some. The table records about 71,000 clones, roughly 91% of them present only once. The rearrangement joins TRBV13 to TRBJ2-1; 10 bases agree with TRBD2. The TCR originated in a human donor who received an intestinal transplant. Source: unstimulated CD8+ T cells sorted from spleen or lymph node cells, taken before intestinal transplant. The CDR3 loop reads CASSPSGGNHNEQFF. The CDR3, as DNA: TGTGCCAGCAGCCCTAGCGGGGGAAACCACAATGAGCAGTTCTTC.